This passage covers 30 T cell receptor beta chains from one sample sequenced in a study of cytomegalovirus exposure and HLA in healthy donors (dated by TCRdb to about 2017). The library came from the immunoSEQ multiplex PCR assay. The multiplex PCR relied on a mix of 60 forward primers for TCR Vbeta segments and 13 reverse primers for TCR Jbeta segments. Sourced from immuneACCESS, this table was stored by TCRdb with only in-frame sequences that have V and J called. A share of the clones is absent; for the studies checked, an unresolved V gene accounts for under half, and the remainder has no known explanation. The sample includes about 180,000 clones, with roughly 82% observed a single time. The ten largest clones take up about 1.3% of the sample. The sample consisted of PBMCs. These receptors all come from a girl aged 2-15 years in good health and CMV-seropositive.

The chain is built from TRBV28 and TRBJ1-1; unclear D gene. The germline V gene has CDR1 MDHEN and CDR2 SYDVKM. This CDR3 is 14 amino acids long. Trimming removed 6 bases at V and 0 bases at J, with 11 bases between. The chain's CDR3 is CASSPTSMNTEAFF. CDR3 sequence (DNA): TGTGCCAGCAGCCCGACATCCATGAACACTGAAGCTTTCTTT.

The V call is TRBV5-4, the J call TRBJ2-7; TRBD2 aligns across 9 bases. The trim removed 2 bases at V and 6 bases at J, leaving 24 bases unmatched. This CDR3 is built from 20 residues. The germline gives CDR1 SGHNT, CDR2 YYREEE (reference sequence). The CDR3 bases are TGTGCCAGCAGCTTTATGGCGGGAGGGCCTCTCGGATTCCCTGGACCCGAGCAGTACTTC. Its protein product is CASSFMAGGPLGFPGPEQYF.

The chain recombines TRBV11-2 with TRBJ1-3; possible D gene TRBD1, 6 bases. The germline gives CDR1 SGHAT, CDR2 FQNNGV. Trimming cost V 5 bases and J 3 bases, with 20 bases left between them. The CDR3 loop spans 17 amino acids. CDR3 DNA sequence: TGTGCCAGCAGCGAGAGAAAGGACAGACGGCATGGAAACACCATATATTTT. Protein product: CASSERKDRRHGNTIYF.

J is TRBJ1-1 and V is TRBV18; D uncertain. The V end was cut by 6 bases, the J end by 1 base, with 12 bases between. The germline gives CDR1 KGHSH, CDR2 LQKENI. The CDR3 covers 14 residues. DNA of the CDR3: TGTGCCAGCTCTCGCGAGCAGGAGAACACTGAAGCTTTCTTT. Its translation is CASSREQENTEAFF.

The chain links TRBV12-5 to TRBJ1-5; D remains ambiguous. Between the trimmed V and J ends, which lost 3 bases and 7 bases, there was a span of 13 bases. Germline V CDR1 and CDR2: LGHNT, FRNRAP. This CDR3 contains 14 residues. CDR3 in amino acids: CASGLSRGSQPQHF. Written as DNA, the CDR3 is TGTGCTAGTGGTTTATCAAGAGGGAGCCAGCCCCAGCATTTT.

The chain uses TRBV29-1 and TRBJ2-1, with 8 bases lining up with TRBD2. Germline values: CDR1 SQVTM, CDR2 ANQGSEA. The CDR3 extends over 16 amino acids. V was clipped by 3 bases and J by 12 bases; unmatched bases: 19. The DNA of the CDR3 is TGCAGCGTTGAGGGAGGAGGGACTAGTCTGGCGTTGGGGCAGTTCTTC. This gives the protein CSVEGGGTSLALGQFF.

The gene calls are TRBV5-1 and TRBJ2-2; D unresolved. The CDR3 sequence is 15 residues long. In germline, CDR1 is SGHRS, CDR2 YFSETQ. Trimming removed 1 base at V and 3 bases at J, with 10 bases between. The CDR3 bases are TGCGCCAGCAGCTTGATGTCAACGGACACCGGGGAGCTGTTTTTT. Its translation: CASSLMSTDTGELFF.

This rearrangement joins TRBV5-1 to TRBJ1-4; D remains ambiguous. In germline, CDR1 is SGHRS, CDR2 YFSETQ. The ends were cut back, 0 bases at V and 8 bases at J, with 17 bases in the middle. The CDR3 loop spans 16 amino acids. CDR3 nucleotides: TGCGCCAGCAGCTTGGGGGATTCCCCTTCGGGGGAAAAACTGTTTTTT. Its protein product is CASSLGDSPSGEKLFF. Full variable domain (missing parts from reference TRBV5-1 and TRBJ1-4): KAGVTQTPRYLIKTRGQQVTLSCSPISGHRSVSWYQQTPGQGLQFLFEYFSETQRNKGNFPGRFSGRQFSNSRSEMNVSTLELGDSALYLCASSLGDSPSGEKLFFGSGTQLSVL.

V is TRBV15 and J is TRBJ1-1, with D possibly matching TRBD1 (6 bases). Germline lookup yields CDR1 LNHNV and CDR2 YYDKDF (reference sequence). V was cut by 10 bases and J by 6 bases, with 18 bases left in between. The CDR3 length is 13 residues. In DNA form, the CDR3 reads TGTGCCATTAGGGGGGGGGCGGATGCTGAAGCTTTCTTT. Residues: CAIRGGADAEAFF.

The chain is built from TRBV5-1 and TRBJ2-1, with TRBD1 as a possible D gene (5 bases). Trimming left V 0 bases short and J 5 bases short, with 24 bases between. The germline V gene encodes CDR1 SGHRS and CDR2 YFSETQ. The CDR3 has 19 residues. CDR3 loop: CASSLANLGSLREDNEQFF. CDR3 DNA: TGCGCCAGCAGCTTGGCTAATCTAGGTAGTCTCAGGGAAGACAATGAGCAGTTCTTC.

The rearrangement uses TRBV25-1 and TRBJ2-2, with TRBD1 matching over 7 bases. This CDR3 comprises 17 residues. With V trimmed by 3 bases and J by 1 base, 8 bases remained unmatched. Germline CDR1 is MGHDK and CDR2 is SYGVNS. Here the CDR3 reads CASSDTGTVGNTGELFF. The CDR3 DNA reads TGTGCCAGCAGTGACACGGGGACAGTTGGGAACACCGGGGAGCTGTTTTTT.

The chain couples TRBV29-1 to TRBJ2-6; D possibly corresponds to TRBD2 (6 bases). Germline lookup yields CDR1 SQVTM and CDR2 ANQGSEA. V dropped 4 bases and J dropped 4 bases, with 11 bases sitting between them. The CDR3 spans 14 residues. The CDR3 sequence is CSVALGRGANVLTF. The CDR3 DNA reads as TGCAGCGTTGCCCTCGGGAGAGGGGCCAACGTCCTGACTTTC.

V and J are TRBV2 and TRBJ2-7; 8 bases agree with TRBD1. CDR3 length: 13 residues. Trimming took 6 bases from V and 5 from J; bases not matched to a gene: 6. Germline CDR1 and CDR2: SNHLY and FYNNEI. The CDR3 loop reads CASRVQGVHEQYF. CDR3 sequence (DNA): TGTGCCAGCAGGGTACAGGGGGTCCACGAGCAGTACTTC.

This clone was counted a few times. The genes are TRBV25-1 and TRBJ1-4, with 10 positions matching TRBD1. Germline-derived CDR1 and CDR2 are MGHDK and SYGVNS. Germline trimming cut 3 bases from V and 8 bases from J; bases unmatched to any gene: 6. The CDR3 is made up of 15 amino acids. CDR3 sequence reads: CASSDGTGVREKLFF. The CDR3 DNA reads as TGTGCCAGCAGTGACGGGACAGGGGTTCGAGAAAAACTGTTTTTT.

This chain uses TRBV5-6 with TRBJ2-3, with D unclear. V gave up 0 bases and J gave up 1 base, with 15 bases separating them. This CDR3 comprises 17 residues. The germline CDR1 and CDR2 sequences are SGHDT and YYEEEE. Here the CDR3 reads CASSLGGLIGRTDTQYF. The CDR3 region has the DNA TGTGCCAGCAGCTTGGGAGGCCTCATCGGCCGCACAGATACGCAGTATTTT.

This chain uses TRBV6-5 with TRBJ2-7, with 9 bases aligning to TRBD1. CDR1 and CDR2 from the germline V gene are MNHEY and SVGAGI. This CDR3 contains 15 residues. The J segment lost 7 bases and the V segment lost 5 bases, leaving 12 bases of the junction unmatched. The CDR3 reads CASSLRLDRGLEQYF. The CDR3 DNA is TGTGCCAGCAGTCTTCGATTGGACAGGGGCCTGGAGCAGTACTTC.

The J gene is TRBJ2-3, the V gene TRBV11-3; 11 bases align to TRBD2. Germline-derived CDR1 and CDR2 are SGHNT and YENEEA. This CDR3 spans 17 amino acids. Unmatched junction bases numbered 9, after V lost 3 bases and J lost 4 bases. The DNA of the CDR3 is TGTGCCAGCAGCTTTATACTAGCGGGAGAGGTCCCAGATACGCAGTATTTT. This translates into CASSFILAGEVPDTQYF.

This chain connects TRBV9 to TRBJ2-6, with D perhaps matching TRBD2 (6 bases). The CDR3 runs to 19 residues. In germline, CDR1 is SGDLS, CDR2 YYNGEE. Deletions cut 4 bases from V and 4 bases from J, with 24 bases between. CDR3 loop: CASSLTPAGPAGGANVLTF. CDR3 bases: TGTGCCAGCAGCCTAACGCCGGCAGGGCCGGCGGGAGGGGCCAACGTCCTGACTTTC.

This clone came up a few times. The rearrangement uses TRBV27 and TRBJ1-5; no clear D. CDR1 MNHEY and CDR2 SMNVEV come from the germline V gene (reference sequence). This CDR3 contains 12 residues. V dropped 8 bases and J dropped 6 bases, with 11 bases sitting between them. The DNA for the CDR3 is TGTGCCAGCGGCAGATCGGGTCAGCCCCAGCATTTT. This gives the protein CASGRSGQPQHF.

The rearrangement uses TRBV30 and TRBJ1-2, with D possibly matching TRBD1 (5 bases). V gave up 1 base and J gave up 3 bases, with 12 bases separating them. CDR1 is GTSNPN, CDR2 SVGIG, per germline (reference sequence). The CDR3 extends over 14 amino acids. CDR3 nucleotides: TGTGCCTGGAGTGGAACAGGAGACTACTATGGCTACACCTTC. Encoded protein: CAWSGTGDYYGYTF.

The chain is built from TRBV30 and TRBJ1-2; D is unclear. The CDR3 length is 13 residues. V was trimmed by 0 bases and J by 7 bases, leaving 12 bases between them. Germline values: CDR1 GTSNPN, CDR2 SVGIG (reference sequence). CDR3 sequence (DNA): TGTGCCTGGAGTGTAAGGAGGGAGGGTGGCTACACCTTC. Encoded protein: CAWSVRREGGYTF.

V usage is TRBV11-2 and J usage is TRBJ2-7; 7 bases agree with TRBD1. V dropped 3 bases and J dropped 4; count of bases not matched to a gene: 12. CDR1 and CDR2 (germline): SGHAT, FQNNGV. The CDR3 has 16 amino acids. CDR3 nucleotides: TGTGCCAGCAGCTTCACGGCCGGGACAGAACCTTACGAGCAGTACTTC. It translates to CASSFTAGTEPYEQYF.

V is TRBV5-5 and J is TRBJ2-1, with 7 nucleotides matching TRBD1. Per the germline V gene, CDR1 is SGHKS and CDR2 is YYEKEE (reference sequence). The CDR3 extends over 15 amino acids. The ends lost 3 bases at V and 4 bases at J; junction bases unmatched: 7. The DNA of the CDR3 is TGTGCCAGCAGCTCCGGACAGGAAGCGTACAATGAGCAGTTCTTC. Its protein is CASSSGQEAYNEQFF.

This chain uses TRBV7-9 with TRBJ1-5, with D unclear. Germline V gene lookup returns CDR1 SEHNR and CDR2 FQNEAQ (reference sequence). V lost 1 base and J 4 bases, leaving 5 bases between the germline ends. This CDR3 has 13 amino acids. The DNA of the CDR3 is TGTGCCAGCAGCTTAGACGGGAATCAGCCCCAGCATTTT. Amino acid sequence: CASSLDGNQPQHF.

The CDR3 region is CASSSRGRGTEAFF. The CDR3 DNA reads as TGTGCCAGCAGCTCCAGGGGGCGGGGGACTGAAGCTTTCTTT. V is TRBV7-9 and J is TRBJ1-1; 8 positions agree with TRBD1. CDR1 is SEHNR and CDR2 is FQNEAQ in the germline V gene (reference sequence). V trimming: 4 bases; J trimming: 5 bases; junction bases outside the gene matches: 6. This CDR3 has 14 residues.

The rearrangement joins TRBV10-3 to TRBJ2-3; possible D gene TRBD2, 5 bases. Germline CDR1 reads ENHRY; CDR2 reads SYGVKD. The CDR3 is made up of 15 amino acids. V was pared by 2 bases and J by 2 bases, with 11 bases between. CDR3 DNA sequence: TGTGCCATCAGTGAGCGAAGCGGCCCCACAGATACGCAGTATTTT. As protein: CAISERSGPTDTQYF.

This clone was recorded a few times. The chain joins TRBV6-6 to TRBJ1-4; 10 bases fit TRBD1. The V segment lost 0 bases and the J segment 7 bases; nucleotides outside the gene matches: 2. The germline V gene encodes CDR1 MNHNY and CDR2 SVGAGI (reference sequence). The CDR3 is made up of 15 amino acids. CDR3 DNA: TGTGCCAGCAGTTACTCGGGACAGGGGATTGAAAAACTGTTTTTT. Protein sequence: CASSYSGQGIEKLFF.

The chain's CDR3 is CASSIQASTDTQYF. In DNA, the CDR3 is TGTGCCAGTAGTATCCAGGCTAGCACAGATACGCAGTATTTT. The rearrangement joins TRBV19 to TRBJ2-3, with D hard to call. Germline V gives CDR1 LNHDA, CDR2 SQIVND (reference sequence). CDR3 size: 14 residues. Trimming removed 3 bases at V and 0 bases at J, with 7 bases between.

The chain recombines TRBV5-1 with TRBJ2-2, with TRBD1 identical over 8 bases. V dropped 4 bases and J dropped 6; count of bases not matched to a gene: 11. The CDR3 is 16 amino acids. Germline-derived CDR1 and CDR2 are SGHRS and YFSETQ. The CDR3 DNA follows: TGCGCCAGCAGCCGGACCGCAGGGGGCGCTTCCGGGGAGCTGTTTTTT. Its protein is CASSRTAGGASGELFF. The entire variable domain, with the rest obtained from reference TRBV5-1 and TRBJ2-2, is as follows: KAGVTQTPRYLIKTRGQQVTLSCSPISGHRSVSWYQQTPGQGLQFLFEYFSETQRNKGNFPGRFSGRQFSNSRSEMNVSTLELGDSALYLCASSRTAGGASGELFFGEGSRLTVL.

The CDR3 sequence is CASSVAGTVTYGYTF. CDR3 bases: TGTGCCAGCAGCGTAGCTGGGACAGTAACTTATGGCTACACCTTC. The rearrangement uses TRBV9 and TRBJ1-2; 7 bases are a match to TRBD1. Trimming removed 0 bases from V and 5 bases from J; junction bases left unmatched: 7. Germline CDR1 is SGDLS and CDR2 is YYNGEE. The CDR3 contains 15 residues. Full variable domain (missing parts from reference TRBV9 and TRBJ1-2): DSGVTQTPKHLITATGQRVTLRCSPRSGDLSVYWYQQSLDQGLQFLIQYYNGEERAKGNILERFSAQQFPDLHSELNLSSLELGDSALYFCASSVAGTVTYGYTFGSGTRLTVV.